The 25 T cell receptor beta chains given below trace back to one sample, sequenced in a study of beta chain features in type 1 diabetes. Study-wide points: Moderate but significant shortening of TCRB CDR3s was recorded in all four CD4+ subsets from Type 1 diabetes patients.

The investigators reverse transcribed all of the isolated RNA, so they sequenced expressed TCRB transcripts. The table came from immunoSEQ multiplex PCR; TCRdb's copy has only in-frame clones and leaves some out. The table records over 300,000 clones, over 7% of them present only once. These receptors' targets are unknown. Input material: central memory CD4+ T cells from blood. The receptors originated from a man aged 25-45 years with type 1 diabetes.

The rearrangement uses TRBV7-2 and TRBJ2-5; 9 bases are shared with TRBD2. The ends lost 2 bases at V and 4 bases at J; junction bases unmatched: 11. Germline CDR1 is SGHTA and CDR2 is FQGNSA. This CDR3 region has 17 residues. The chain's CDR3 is CASSLIIGTSLLETQYF. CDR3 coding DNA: TGTGCCAGCAGCTTAATCATTGGGACTAGCTTACTAGAGACCCAGTACTTC.

The CDR3 DNA sequence: TGTGCCAGCAGCGAGGACACCGTCGCAACTAATGAAAAACTGTTTTTT. Translating it yields CASSEDTVATNEKLFF. The genes are TRBV5-6 and TRBJ1-4, with a weak D call TRBD1 (5 bases). The CDR3 runs 16 residues. Between the trimmed V and J ends, which lost 4 bases and 0 bases, there was a span of 13 bases. Germline values: CDR1 SGHDT, CDR2 YYEEEE.

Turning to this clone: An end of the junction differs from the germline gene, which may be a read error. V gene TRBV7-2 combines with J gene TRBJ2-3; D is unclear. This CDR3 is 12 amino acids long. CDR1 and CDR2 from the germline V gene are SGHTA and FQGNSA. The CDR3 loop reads CASSFGTDTQYF. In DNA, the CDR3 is TGTGCCAGCAGCTTTGGCACGGATACGCAGTATTTT.

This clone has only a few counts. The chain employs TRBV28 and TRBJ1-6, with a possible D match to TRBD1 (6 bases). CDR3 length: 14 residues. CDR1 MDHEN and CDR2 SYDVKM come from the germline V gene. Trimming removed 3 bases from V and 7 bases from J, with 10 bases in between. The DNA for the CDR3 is TGTGCCAGCAGTTTCCCAGGGGAGAATTCACCCCTCCACTTT. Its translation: CASSFPGENSPLHF.

The CDR3 coding sequence is TGTGCCTGGAGTTCAGCCTACGAGCAGTACTTC. Translation: CAWSSAYEQYF. The chain has TRBV30 and TRBJ2-7; D is ambiguous. This CDR3 comprises 11 residues. Germline-derived CDR1 and CDR2 are GTSNPN and SVGIG (reference sequence). Trimming cost V 2 bases and J 2 bases, with 4 bases left between them.

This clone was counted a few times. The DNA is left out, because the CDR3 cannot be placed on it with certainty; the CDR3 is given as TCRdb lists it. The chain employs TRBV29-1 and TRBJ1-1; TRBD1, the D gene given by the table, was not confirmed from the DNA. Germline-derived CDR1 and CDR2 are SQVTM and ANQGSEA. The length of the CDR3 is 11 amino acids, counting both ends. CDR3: CSVGQGAFPFF.

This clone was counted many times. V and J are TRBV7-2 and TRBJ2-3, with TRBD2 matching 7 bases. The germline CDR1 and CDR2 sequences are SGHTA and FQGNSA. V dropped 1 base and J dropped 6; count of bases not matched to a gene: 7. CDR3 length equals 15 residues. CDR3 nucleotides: TGTGCCAGCAGCTTAGTTTCTAGCGGTGGGGATACGCAGTATTTT. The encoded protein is CASSLVSSGGDTQYF. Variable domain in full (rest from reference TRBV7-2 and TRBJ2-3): GAGVSQSPSNKVTEKGKDVELRCDPISGHTALYWYRQSLGQGLEFLIYFQGNSAPDKSGLPSDRFSAERTGGSVSTLTIQRTQQEDSAVYLCASSLVSSGGDTQYFGPGTRLTVL.

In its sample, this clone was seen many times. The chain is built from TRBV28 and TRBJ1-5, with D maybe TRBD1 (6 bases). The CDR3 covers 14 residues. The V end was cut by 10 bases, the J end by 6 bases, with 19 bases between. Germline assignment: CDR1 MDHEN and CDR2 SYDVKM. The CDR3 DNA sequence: TGTGCCACCACCAGGGCAGGGGTCGGTCAGCCCCAGCATTTT. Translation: CATTRAGVGQPQHF.

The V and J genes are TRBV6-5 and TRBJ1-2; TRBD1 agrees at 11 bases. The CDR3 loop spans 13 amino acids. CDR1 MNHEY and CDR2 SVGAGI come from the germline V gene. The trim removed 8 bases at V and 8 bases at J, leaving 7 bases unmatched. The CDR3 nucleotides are TGTGCCAGCGCCCGGGGACAGGGGGGCGGCTACACCTTC. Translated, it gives CASARGQGGGYTF.

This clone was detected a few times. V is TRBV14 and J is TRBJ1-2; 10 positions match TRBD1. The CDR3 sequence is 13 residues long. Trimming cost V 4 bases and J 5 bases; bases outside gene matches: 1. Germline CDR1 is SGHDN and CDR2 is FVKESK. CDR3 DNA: TGTGCCAGCAGCCCGGGACAGGGGTATGGCTACACCTTC. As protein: CASSPGQGYGYTF. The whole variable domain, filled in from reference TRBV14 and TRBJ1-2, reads EAGVTQFPSHSVIEKGQTVTLRCDPISGHDNLYWYRRVMGKEIKFLLHFVKESKQDESGMPNNRFLAERTGGTYSTLKVQPAELEDSGVYFCASSPGQGYGYTFGSGTRLTVV.

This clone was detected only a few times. The CDR3 DNA follows: TGTGCCATCAGTGACGACAGGGGAGGGGCCGGGGAGCTGTTTTTT. Encoded protein: CAISDDRGGAGELFF. The chain has TRBV10-3 and TRBJ2-2; perhaps TRBD1 as D (8 bases). V lost 3 bases and J 6 bases, leaving 14 bases between the germline ends. This CDR3 region has 15 residues. CDR1 and CDR2 from the germline V gene are ENHRY and SYGVKD.

This chain's CDR3 is CASSATGQETQYF. CDR3 nucleotide sequence: TGTGCCAGCAGTGCCACAGGCCAAGAGACCCAGTACTTC. The chain couples TRBV2 to TRBJ2-5, with D perhaps TRBD1 (5 bases). The CDR3 sequence is 13 residues long. Trimming stripped 4 bases from V and 1 base from J, with 7 bases between. Germline CDR1 reads SNHLY; CDR2 reads FYNNEI.

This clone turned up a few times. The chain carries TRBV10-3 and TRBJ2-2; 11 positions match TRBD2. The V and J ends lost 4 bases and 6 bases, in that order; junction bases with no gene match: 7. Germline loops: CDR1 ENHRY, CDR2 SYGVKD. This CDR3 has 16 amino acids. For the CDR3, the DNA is TGTGCCATCAGTGTAGCGGGGGGGCCTTCGGCCGGGGAGCTGTTTTTT. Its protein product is CAISVAGGPSAGELFF.

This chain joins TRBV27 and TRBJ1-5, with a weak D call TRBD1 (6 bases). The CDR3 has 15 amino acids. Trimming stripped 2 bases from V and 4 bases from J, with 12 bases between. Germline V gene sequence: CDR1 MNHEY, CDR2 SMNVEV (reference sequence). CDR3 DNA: TGTGCCAGCAGTTTACGGCAGGGGCCGAATCAGCCCCAGCATTTT. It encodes CASSLRQGPNQPQHF.

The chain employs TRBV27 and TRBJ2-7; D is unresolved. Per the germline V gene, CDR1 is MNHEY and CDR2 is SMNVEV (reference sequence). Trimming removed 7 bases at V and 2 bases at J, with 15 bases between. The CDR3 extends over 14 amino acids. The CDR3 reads CASKVGRSTYEQYF. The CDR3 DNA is TGTGCCAGCAAGGTGGGCAGGTCTACCTACGAGCAGTACTTC.

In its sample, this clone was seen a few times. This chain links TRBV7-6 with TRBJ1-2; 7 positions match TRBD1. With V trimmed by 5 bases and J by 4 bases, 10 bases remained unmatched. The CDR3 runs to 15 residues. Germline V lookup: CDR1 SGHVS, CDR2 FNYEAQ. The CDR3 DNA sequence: TGTGCCAGCAGCCCCCGACAGGGTAATAGCTATGGCTACACCTTC. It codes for CASSPRQGNSYGYTF.

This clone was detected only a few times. The CDR3 nucleotides are TGTGCCGCACGCAGGGACTACAACACAGATACGCAGTATTTT. Its translation: CAARRDYNTDTQYF. The chain joins TRBV10-3 to TRBJ2-3, with TRBD2 matching over 7 bases. Trimming cost V 11 bases and J 2 bases; bases outside gene matches: 10. The length of the CDR3 is 14 residues. Germline-derived CDR1 and CDR2 are ENHRY and SYGVKD.

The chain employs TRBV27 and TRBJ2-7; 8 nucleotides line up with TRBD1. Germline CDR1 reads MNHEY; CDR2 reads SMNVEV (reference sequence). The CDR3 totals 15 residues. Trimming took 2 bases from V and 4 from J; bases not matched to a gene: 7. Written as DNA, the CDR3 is TGTGCCAGCAGTTTAAGCCCGACAGGGGCTTACGAGCAGTACTTC. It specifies CASSLSPTGAYEQYF.

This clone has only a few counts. DNA for the CDR3: TGTGCCAGCTCTCTACCGACTGGAAACACCATATATTTT. It yields the protein CASSLPTGNTIYF. The chain employs TRBV18 and TRBJ1-3; D is unresolved. V gave up 6 bases and J gave up 2 bases, with 8 bases separating them. This CDR3 contains 13 residues. Per the germline V gene, CDR1 is KGHSH and CDR2 is LQKENI.

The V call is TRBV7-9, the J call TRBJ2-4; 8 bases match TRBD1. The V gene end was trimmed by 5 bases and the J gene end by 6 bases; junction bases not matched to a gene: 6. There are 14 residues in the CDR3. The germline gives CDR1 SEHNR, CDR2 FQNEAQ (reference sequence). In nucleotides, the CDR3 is TGTGCCAGCAGCGGGCAGGGGGCGTTAAACATTCAGTACTTC. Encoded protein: CASSGQGALNIQYF.

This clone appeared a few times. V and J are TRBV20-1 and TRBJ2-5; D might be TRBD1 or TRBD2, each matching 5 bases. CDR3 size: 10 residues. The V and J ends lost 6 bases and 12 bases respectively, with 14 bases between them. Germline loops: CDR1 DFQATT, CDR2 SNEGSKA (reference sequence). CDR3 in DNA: TGCAGTGCCGGTGAGGGGACGAAGTACTTC. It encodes CSAGEGTKYF.

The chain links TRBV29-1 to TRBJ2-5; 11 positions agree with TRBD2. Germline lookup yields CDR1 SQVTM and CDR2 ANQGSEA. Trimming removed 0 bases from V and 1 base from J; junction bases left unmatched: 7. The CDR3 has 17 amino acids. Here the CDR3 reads CSVEDQLAGGSQETQYF. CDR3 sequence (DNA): TGCAGCGTTGAAGATCAGCTAGCGGGGGGCAGCCAAGAGACCCAGTACTTC.

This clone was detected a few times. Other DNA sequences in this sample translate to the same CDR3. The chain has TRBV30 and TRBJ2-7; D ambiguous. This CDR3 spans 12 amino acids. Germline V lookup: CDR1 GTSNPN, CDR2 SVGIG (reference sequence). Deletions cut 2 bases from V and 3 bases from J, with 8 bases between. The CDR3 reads CAWSSSSYEQYF. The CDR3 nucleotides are TGTGCCTGGAGTTCTTCGAGCTACGAGCAGTACTTC.

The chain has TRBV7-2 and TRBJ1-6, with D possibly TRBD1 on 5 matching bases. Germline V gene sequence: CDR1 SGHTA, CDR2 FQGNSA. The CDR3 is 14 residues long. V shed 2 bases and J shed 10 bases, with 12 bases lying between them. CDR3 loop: CASSLPGSGSPLHF. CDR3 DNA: TGTGCCAGCAGCTTACCAGGGTCAGGGTCACCCCTCCACTTT. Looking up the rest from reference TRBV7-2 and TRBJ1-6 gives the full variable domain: GAGVSQSPSNKVTEKGKDVELRCDPISGHTALYWYRQSLGQGLEFLIYFQGNSAPDKSGLPSDRFSAERTGGSVSTLTIQRTQQEDSAVYLCASSLPGSGSPLHFGNGTRLTVT.

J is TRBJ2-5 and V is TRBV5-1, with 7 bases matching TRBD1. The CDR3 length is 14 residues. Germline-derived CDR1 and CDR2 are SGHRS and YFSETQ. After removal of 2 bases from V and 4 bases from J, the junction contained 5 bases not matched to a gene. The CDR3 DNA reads TGCGCCAGCAGCTTTACAGGGGTAGTAGAGACCCAGTACTTC. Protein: CASSFTGVVETQYF.